The clone carrying this T cell receptor beta chain came up many times. Its matching antigen is unknown. A single record per CDR3 protein comes from TCRdb applying MiXCR to the reads. Of 750,000 to 900,000 distinct CDR3 sequences detected, roughly 28% appear once; the ten largest clones hold over 10%. The data are from a study of T cell repertoires in cytomegalovirus infection. From germline, CDR1 is SGHTA and CDR2 FQGNSA. This CDR3 is built from 11 residues. The ends were cut back, 6 bases at V and 7 bases at J, with 9 bases in the middle. The sample in question was cultured CD8+ T cells from PBMCs, obtained from culture after CMV antigen stimulation. The TCR originated in a human donor in good health (CMV status not recorded). Some clones in this sample may be carry-over from other donors' samples. The rearrangement joins TRBV7-2 to TRBJ1-1; D is unclear. The chain's CDR3 is CASSPNIEAFF. The CDR3 coding sequence is TGTGCCAGCAGTCCAAATATTGAAGCTTTCTTT.